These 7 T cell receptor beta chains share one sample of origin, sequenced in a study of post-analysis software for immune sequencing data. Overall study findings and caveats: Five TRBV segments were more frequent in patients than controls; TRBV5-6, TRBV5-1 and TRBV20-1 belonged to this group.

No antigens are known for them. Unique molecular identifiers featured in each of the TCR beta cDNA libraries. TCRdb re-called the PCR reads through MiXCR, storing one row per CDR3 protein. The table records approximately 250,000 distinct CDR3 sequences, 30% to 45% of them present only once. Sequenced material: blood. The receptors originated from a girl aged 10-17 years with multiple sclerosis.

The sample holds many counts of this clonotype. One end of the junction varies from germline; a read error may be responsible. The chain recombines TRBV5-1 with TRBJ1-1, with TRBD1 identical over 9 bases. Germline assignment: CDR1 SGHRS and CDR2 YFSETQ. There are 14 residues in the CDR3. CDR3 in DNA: TGTGCCAGCTCATCGGGACAGGGGAACACTGAAGCTTTCTTT. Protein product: CASSSGQGNTEAFF.

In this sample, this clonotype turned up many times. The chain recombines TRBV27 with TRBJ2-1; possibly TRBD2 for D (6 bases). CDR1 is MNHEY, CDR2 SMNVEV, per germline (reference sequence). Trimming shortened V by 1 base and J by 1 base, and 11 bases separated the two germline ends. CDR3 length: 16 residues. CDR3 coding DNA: TGTGCCAGCAGTTTATTCACGGGGGTGTCCTACAATGAGCAGTTCTTC. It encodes CASSLFTGVSYNEQFF.

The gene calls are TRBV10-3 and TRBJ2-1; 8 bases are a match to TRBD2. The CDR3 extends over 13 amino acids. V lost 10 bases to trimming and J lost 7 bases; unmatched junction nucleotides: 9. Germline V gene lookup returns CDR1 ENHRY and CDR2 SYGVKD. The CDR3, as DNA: TGTGCCACCTCCGGGACTAGTATGAATGAGCAGTTCTTC. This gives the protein CATSGTSMNEQFF.

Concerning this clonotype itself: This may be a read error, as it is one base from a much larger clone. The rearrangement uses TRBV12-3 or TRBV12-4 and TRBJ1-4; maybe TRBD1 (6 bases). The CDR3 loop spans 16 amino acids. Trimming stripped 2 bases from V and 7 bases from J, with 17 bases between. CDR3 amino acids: CASSLSLRGTLEKLFF. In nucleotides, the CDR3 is TGTGCCAGCAGTTTAAGCCTCAGGGGTACCCTTGAAAAACTGTTTTTT.

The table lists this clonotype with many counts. The CDR3 DNA reads TGTGCCAGCAGTTTTCAAGGGGCGAACACCGGGGAGCTGTTTTTT. Its protein is CASSFQGANTGELFF. The chain joins TRBV6-5 to TRBJ2-2, with D maybe TRBD1 (5 bases). The CDR3 sequence is 15 residues long. Germline assignment: CDR1 MNHEY and CDR2 SVGAGI. Trimming took 4 bases from V and 0 from J, leaving 9 bases between them.

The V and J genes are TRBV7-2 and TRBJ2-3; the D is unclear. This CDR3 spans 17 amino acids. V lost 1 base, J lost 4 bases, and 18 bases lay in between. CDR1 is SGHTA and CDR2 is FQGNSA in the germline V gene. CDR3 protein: CASSLGPSVIFSDTQYF. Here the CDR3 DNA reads TGTGCCAGCAGCTTAGGGCCTAGTGTTATATTTTCAGATACGCAGTATTTT. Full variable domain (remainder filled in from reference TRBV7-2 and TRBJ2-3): GAGVSQSPSNKVTEKGKDVELRCDPISGHTALYWYRQSLGQGLEFLIYFQGNSAPDKSGLPSDRFSAERTGGSVSTLTIQRTQQEDSAVYLCASSLGPSVIFSDTQYFGPGTRLTVL.

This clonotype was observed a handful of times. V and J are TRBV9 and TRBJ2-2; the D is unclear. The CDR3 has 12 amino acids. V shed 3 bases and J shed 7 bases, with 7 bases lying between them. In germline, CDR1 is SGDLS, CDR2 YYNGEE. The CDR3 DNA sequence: TGTGCCAGCAGCGAGACGGGCGGGGAGCTGTTTTTT. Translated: CASSETGGELFF.